The clone carrying this TCR beta chain has only a few counts. CDR1 is KGHDR and CDR2 is SFDVKD in the germline V gene. Trimming removed 9 bases from V and 4 bases from J, with 14 bases in between. CDR3 length equals 13 residues. This sample was included in a study of CD8+CD57+ T cells in acquired aplastic anemia. Turning to the study itself: Sorting CD4+ and CD8+ cells gave DNA averaging roughly 3.5 ug.

Template material for TCR beta VDJ and CDR3 profiling consisted of genomic DNA. TCRdb re-called the reads with MiXCR, one entry per CDR3 protein. The sample gives approximately 150,000 distinct CDR3 sequences, over 70% of which show up once; about 50% is in the top ten. The sequenced patients had an expansion of CD8+CD57+ cells seen by flow cytometry. Sequenced material: sorted CD4+, CD8+, or CD8+CD57+ T cells (not recorded which) from PBMCs. The chain has TRBV24-1 and TRBJ1-1, with unresolved D. This sequence was found in a human donor with aplastic anemia. The CDR3, as DNA: TGTGCCACCCAGCTCGCGTCGAGCACTGAAGCTTTCTTT. This codes for CATQLASSTEAFF.